This TCR beta chain is drawn from a study of blood T cell repertoires in COVID-19. Each participant's cohort was designated according to participant-reported clinical history. The V segment lost 6 bases and the J segment 3 bases; nucleotides outside the gene matches: 5. This CDR3 is 15 amino acids long. Per germline, CDR1 LGHDT and CDR2 YNNKEL (reference sequence). In the original analysis: Nucleated cell number was recorded as an estimate derived from reference gene primer amplification. Clones were sequenced by immunoSEQ multiplex PCR, and TCRdb holds only the in-frame ones, with some missing. D and trimming were read from the DNA, whereas the V and J calls and clone size are those reported in that table. The table lists roughly 220,000 clones, 80% of them singletons.

This receptor was taken from a man aged 30 to 45 with acute COVID-19. The sample taken for sequencing was PBMCs or T cells enriched from blood (not recorded which). V is TRBV3-1 (or the pseudogene TRBV3-2) and J is TRBJ2-2; 9 bases are shared with TRBD2. The DNA for the CDR3 is TGTGCCAGCAGTTTAGCGGGGGCCCACACCGGGGAGCTGTTTTTT. Its protein is CASSLAGAHTGELFF.